This entry lists 16 T cell receptor beta chains sequenced from one sample in a study of blood T cell repertoires in COVID-19 (dated by TCRdb to 2020 to 2022). Libraries were made using the immunoSEQ multiplex PCR assay. TCRdb re-hosts the immuneACCESS table, in-frame sequences only. Its copies lack some clones; in the studies checked, an unresolved V gene accounts for under half of them, and the cause for the rest is not known. Within this sample are about 180,000 clones, with nearly 90% of them counted one time only. Roughly 2.4% of the sample is taken by the ten largest. Sequencing was carried out using PBMCs or T cells enriched from blood (not recorded which). The receptors derive from a woman aged 35 to 49 with acute COVID-19.

CDR3 nucleotides: TGTGCCAGCAGTTTAGTACAGGCTGAAAAACTGTTTTTT. Translating gives CASSLVQAEKLFF. The V call is TRBV27, the J call TRBJ1-4, with D possibly being TRBD1 (5 bases). The V end was cut by 2 bases, the J end by 7 bases, with 8 bases between. This CDR3 spans 13 amino acids. Germline V gene sequence: CDR1 MNHEY, CDR2 SMNVEV (reference sequence).

The chain carries TRBV6-5 and TRBJ2-2; D might be TRBD1 (6 bases). CDR3 length equals 12 residues. The V end was cut by 2 bases, the J end by 8 bases, with 6 bases between. Germline V gene sequence: CDR1 MNHEY, CDR2 SVGAGI. The CDR3 is CASSYRGGELFF. CDR3 nucleotide sequence: TGTGCCAGCAGTTACAGGGGGGGGGAGCTGTTTTTT.

The J gene is TRBJ1-1, the V gene TRBV7-9; D remains unclear. V lost 2 bases and J lost 4, with 11 bases in between. CDR3 length equals 14 residues. The germline gives CDR1 SEHNR, CDR2 FQNEAQ (reference sequence). The CDR3 sequence: CASSLLEGGTEAFF. The CDR3 coding sequence is TGTGCCAGCAGCTTACTAGAGGGTGGCACTGAAGCTTTCTTT.

The chain carries TRBV4-1 and TRBJ2-4, with 13 bases lining up with TRBD2. Germline V lookup: CDR1 MGHRA, CDR2 YSYEKL. V shed 4 bases and J 8 bases; nucleotides not matched to a gene: 5. This CDR3 has 15 amino acids. The CDR3 DNA is TGCGCCAGCAGCCTACTAGCGGGAGGGCCTCACATTCAGTACTTC. Its protein is CASSLLAGGPHIQYF.

This clone turned up a few times. The genes are TRBV5-1 and TRBJ2-5; TRBD2 agrees at 8 bases. J was trimmed by 3 bases and V by 4 bases; bases with no gene match: 2. The germline CDR1 and CDR2 sequences are SGHRS and YFSETQ. The CDR3 runs 13 residues. The CDR3 spells CASSGLAEETQYF. Written as DNA, the CDR3 is TGCGCCAGCAGCGGACTAGCTGAAGAGACCCAGTACTTC.

The CDR3 spells CASSYGRDYTEAFF. The CDR3 bases are TGTGCCAGCAGTTACGGGAGGGACTACACTGAAGCTTTCTTT. The gene calls are TRBV6-5 and TRBJ1-1; TRBD1 is a possible D gene (5 bases). This CDR3 is built from 14 residues. Trimming cost V 2 bases and J 3 bases, with 10 bases left between them. The germline CDR1 and CDR2 sequences are MNHEY and SVGAGI.

This sequence joins TRBV6-2 or TRBV6-3 and TRBJ2-3, with 7 bases aligning to TRBD1. The V gene's germline CDR1 is MNHEY and CDR2 SVGEGT. V gave up 5 bases and J gave up 4 bases; unmatched junction bases: 0. The CDR3 spans 12 residues. CDR3 amino acids: CASSQGADTQYF. CDR3 DNA: TGTGCCAGCAGTCAGGGGGCAGATACGCAGTATTTT.

The sample holds a few counts of this clone. This chain joins TRBV4-1 and TRBJ2-7, with 9 bases identical to TRBD2. The CDR3 covers 16 residues. Trimming at V came to 1 base and at J to 4 bases, leaving 8 bases not matched to a gene. The germline CDR1 and CDR2 sequences are MGHRA and YSYEKL. CDR3 DNA: TGCGCCAGCAGCCAAGTCCGGACTAGCGAAGGGTACGAGCAGTACTTC. It codes for CASSQVRTSEGYEQYF.

The V gene is TRBV27, the J gene TRBJ1-2; no reliable D call. Germline CDR1 MNHEY, CDR2 SMNVEV (reference sequence). The length of the CDR3 is 15 residues. Trimming shortened V by 2 bases and J by 1 base, and 11 bases separated the two germline ends. The CDR3 nucleotides read TGTGCCAGCAGTTTAAAAGGCGGATTTAACTATGGCTACACCTTC. Its translation: CASSLKGGFNYGYTF.

The chain joins TRBV6-5 to TRBJ1-2, with D possibly TRBD1 on 5 matching bases. Germline CDR1 MNHEY, CDR2 SVGAGI. There are 14 residues in the CDR3. The ends were cut back, 6 bases at V and 0 bases at J, with 11 bases in the middle. The CDR3 here is CASRATGSNYGYTF. Written as DNA, the CDR3 is TGTGCCAGCAGAGCCACAGGCTCTAACTATGGCTACACCTTC.

The chain combines TRBV18 with TRBJ2-7, with 11 bases that match TRBD1. The CDR3 covers 18 residues. Trimming removed 1 base from V and 5 bases from J; junction bases left unmatched: 13. From germline, CDR1 is KGHSH and CDR2 LQKENI. The CDR3 here is CASSPLPPRDRGSHEQYF. CDR3 coding DNA: TGTGCCAGCTCACCACTGCCTCCCCGGGACAGGGGGAGCCACGAGCAGTACTTC.

The rearrangement joins TRBV7-3 to TRBJ2-3; maybe TRBD2 (6 bases). The V gene's germline CDR1 is SGHTA and CDR2 FQGTGA. Trimming pared 5 bases from V and 4 bases from J, leaving 10 bases between. The CDR3 is 13 amino acids. The CDR3 region has the DNA TGTGCCAGCAGCGTCGGGGGACCAGATACGCAGTATTTT. This codes for CASSVGGPDTQYF.

This chain connects TRBV3-1 (or the pseudogene TRBV3-2) to TRBJ1-1; possibly TRBD1 for D (6 bases). The germline V gene encodes CDR1 LGHDT and CDR2 YNNKEL (reference sequence). This CDR3 region has 14 residues. V dropped 5 bases and J dropped 4 bases, with 14 bases sitting between them. The CDR3 sequence: CASSKWGLGTEAFF. The DNA for the CDR3 is TGTGCCAGCAGCAAATGGGGGCTGGGCACTGAAGCTTTCTTT.

The chain couples TRBV9 to TRBJ2-3; 9 nucleotides line up with TRBD2. The CDR3 is 15 residues long. Germline V CDR1 and CDR2: SGDLS, YYNGEE. Trimming cost V 0 bases and J 4 bases; bases outside gene matches: 3. Here the CDR3 reads CASSVATSGADTQYF. CDR3 bases: TGTGCCAGCAGCGTAGCGACTAGCGGTGCAGATACGCAGTATTTT.

The chain employs TRBV4-1 and TRBJ2-7; D is unresolved. The CDR3 covers 15 residues. V was clipped by 1 base and J by 2 bases, with 12 bases between them. Germline CDR1 MGHRA, CDR2 YSYEKL. In nucleotides, the CDR3 is TGCGCCAGCAGCCAAGGGCCCCTCACCGCCTACGAGCAGTACTTC. Its protein is CASSQGPLTAYEQYF.

The chain has TRBV30 and TRBJ1-5, with a possible D match to TRBD1 (6 bases). The CDR3 consists of 17 residues. Germline V CDR1 and CDR2: GTSNPN, SVGIG (reference sequence). Trimming cost V 5 bases and J 1 base, with 21 bases left between them. CDR3 region: CAWVQGGVGRSNQPQHF. DNA for the CDR3: TGTGCCTGGGTACAGGGTGGTGTAGGAAGGAGCAATCAGCCCCAGCATTTT.